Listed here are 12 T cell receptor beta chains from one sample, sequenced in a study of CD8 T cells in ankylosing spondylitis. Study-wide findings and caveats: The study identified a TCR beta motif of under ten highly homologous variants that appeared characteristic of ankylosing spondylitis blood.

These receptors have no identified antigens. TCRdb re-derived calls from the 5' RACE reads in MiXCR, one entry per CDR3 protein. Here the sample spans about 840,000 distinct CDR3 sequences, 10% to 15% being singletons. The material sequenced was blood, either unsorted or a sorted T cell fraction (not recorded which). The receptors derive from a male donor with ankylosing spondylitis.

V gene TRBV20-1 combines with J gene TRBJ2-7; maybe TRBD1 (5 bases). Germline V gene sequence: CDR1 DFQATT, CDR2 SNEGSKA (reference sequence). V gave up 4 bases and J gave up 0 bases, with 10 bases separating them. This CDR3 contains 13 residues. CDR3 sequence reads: CSAKGQNSYEQYF. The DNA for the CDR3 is TGCAGTGCTAAGGGGCAGAACTCCTACGAGCAGTACTTC.

The CDR3 coding sequence is TGCAGTGCTAGAACCTCCCGGAACTATGGCTACACCTTC. Amino acids: CSARTSRNYGYTF. This chain joins TRBV20-1 and TRBJ1-2; unclear D gene. Deletions cut 2 bases from V and 2 bases from J, with 9 bases between. The CDR3 is 13 amino acids. Germline CDR1 is DFQATT and CDR2 is SNEGSKA (reference sequence).

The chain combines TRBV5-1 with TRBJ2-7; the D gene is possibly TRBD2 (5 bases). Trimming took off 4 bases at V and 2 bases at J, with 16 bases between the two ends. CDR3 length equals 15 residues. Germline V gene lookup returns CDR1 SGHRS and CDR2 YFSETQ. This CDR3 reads CASSQTPRATYEQYF. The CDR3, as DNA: TGCGCCAGCAGCCAAACGCCGCGGGCCACCTACGAGCAGTACTTC.

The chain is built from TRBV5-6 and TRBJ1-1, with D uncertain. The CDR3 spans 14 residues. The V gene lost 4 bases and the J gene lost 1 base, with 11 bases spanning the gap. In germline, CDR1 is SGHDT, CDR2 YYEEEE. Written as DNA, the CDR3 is TGTGCCAGCAGCCGGGGATACCGGAACACTGAAGCTTTCTTT. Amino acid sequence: CASSRGYRNTEAFF.

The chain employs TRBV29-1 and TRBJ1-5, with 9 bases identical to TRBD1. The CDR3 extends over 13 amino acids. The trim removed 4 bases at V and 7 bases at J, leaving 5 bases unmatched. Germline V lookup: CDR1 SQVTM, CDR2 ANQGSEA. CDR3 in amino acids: CSVAQGANQPQHF. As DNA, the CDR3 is TGCAGCGTTGCACAGGGGGCTAACCAGCCCCAGCATTTT.

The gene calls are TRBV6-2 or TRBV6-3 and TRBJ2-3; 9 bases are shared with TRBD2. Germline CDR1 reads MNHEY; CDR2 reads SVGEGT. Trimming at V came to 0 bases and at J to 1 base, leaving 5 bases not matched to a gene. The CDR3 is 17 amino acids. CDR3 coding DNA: TGTGCCAGCAGTTACTCGATCTTAGCGGGAGGCACAGATACGCAGTATTTT. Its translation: CASSYSILAGGTDTQYF.

The DNA of the CDR3 is TGTGCCATCAGAAACTCAGGGTTGGTGGACACTGAAGCTTTCTTT. This translates into CAIRNSGLVDTEAFF. The chain combines TRBV10-3 with TRBJ1-1, with D perhaps matching TRBD1 (5 bases). The V and J ends lost 6 bases and 3 bases respectively, with 17 bases between them. Germline V gene sequence: CDR1 ENHRY, CDR2 SYGVKD. The length of the CDR3 is 15 residues.

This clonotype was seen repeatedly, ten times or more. The CDR3 bases are TGCAGCGTGATTTTGCGGGAGAGGCAGTTCTTC. This codes for CSVILRERQFF. The chain is built from TRBV29-1 and TRBJ2-1; 7 nucleotides align to TRBD2. V lost 6 bases, J lost 12 bases, and 8 bases stayed unmatched. Germline loops: CDR1 SQVTM, CDR2 ANQGSEA. This CDR3 is built from 11 residues.

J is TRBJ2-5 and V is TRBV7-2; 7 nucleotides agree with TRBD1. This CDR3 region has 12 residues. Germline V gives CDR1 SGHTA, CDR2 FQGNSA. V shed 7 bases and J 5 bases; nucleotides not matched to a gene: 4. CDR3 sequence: CASKGGAETQYF. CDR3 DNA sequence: TGTGCCAGCAAAGGGGGCGCGGAGACCCAGTACTTC.

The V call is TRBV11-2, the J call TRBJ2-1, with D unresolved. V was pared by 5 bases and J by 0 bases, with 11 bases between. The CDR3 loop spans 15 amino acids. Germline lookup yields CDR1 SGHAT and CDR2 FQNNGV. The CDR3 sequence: CASSPTSRSYNEQFF. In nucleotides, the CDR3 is TGTGCCAGCAGCCCTACATCCCGCTCCTACAATGAGCAGTTCTTC.

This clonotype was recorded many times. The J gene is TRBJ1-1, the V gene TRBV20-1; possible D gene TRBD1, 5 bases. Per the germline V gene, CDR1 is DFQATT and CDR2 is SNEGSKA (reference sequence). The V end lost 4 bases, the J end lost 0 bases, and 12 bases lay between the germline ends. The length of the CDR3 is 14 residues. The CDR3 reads CSAKAGFMNTEAFF. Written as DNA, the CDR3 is TGCAGTGCTAAAGCAGGGTTCATGAACACTGAAGCTTTCTTT.

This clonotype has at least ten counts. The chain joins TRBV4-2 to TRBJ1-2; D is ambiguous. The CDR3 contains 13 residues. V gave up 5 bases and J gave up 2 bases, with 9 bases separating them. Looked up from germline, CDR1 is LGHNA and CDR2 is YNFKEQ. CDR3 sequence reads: CASSRDQNYGYTF. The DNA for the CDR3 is TGTGCCAGCAGCAGGGATCAGAACTATGGCTACACCTTC.